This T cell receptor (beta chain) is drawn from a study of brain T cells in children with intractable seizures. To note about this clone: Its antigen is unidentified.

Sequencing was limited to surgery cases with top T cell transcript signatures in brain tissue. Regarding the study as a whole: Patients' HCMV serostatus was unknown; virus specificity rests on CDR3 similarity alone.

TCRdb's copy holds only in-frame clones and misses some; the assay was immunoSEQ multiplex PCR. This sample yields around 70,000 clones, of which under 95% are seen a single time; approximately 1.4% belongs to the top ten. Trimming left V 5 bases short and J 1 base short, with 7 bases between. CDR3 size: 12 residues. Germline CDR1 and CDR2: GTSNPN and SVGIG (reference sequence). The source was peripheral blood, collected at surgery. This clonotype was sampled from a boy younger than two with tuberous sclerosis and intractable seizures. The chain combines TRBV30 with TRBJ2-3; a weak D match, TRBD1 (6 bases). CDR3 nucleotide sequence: TGTGCCTGGCGGACAGGCACAGATACGCAGTATTTT. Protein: CAWRTGTDTQYF.